This T cell receptor (beta chain) is drawn from a study of cytomegalovirus exposure and HLA in healthy donors. Regarding the study as a whole: The authors enumerated 150 to 200 TCR beta chains as linked to cytomegalovirus. In vitro, three CMV-associated chains proved specific for CMV antigens.

J was trimmed by 4 bases and V by 6 bases; bases with no gene match: 7. Germline CDR1 and CDR2: MNHEY and SMNVEV (reference sequence). The CDR3 has 15 amino acids. Data came from immunoSEQ multiplex PCR; TCRdb stores just in-frame clones and leaves some out. The sample includes more than 120,000 clones, 70% to 90% of them seen just once. Points on this clone: The antigen remains unidentified.

This receptor was obtained from a young man in good health and CMV-seropositive. V gene TRBV27 combines with J gene TRBJ2-1; TRBD1 matches at 9 bases. The sample comprised PBMCs. CDR3 protein: CASSTGTGSYNEQFF. The DNA of the CDR3 is TGTGCCAGCAGCACCGGGACAGGGTCATACAATGAGCAGTTCTTC.